This T cell receptor beta chain was documented in a study of CXCR3-negative and CXCR3-positive naive CD8 T cells. The authors prepared UMI-labeled TRB cDNA libraries by 5' RACE. TCRdb reprocessed the 5' RACE reads, keeping one entry per CDR3 protein, no DNA. The repertoire shows under 150,000 distinct CDR3 sequences; the top ten hold 0.4% to 0.45%. About this clonotype itself: No antigen is known for it.

Overall study results and limits: Researchers report that CXCR3-positive naive cells carry more hydrophobic TRB CDR3s than CXCR3-negative naive cells.

CDR1 and CDR2 from the germline V gene are MDHEN and SYDVKM. This CDR3 has 14 amino acids. The sequence was collected from a human donor in good health. Some clones in this sample may be carry-over from other donors' samples. The specimen was naive CXCR3+ CD8+ T cells from blood. This sample's subset: CD45RO-CCR7+CD27+CD95- naive CD8+ T cells expressing CXCR3 (TNR3+). The chain employs TRBV28 and TRBJ2-1; TCRdb picks TRBD2, but there is no DNA to check that call. The CDR3 sequence is CASSLRAGLNEQFF. Full variable domain (missing parts from reference TRBV28 and TRBJ2-1): DVKVTQSSRYLVKRTGEKVFLECVQDMDHENMFWYRQDPGLGLRLIYFSYDVKMKEKGDIPEGYSVSREKKERFSLILESASTNQTSMYLCASSLRAGLNEQFFGPGTRLTVL.